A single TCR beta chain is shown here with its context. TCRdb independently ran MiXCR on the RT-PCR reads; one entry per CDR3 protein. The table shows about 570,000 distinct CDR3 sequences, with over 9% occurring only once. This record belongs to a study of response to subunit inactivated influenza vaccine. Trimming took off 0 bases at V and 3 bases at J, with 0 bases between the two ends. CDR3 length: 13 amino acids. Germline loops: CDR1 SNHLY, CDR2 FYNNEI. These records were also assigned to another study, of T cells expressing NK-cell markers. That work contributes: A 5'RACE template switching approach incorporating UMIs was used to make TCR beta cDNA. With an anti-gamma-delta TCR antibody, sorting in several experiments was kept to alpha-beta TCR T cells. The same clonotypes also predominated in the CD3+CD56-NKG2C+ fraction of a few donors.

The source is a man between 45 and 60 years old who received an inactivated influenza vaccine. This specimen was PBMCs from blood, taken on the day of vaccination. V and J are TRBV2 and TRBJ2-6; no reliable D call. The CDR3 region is CASSEAGANVLTF. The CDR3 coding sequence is TGTGCCAGCAGTGAAGCTGGGGCCAACGTCCTGACTTTC.